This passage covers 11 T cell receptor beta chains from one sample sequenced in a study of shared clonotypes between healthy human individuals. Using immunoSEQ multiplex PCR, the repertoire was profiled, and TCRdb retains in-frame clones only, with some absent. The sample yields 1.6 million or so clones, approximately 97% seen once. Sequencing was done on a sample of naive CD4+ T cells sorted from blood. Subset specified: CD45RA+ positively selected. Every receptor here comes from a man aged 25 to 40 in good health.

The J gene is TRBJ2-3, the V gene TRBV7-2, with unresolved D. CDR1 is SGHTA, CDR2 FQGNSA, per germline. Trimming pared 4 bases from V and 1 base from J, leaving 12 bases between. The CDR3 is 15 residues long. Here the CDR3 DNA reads TGTGCCAGCAGCTATAATGGCCAGGGCACAGATACGCAGTATTTT. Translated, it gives CASSYNGQGTDTQYF.

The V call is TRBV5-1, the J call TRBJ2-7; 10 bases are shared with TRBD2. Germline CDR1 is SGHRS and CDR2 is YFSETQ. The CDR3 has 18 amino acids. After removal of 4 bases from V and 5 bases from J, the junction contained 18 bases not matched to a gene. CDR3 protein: CASSRMGLAGDFADEQYF. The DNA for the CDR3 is TGCGCCAGCAGCCGCATGGGGCTAGCGGGAGACTTCGCCGACGAGCAGTACTTC.

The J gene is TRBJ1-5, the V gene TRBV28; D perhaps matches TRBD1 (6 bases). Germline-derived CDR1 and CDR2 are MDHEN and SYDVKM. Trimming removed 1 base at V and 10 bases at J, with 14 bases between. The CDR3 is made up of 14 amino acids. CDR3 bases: TGTGCCAGCAGTTTATATTTTGGGGACAAACCCCAGCATTTT. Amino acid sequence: CASSLYFGDKPQHF.

The CDR3 reads CASSLDPVSSYNEQFF. The CDR3 coding sequence is TGTGCCAGCAGCTTGGATCCGGTCTCCTCCTACAATGAGCAGTTCTTC. The chain carries TRBV5-6 and TRBJ2-1, with D unclear. The V end lost 0 bases, the J end lost 0 bases, and 10 bases lay between the germline ends. The CDR3 has 16 amino acids. CDR1 SGHDT and CDR2 YYEEEE come from the germline V gene.

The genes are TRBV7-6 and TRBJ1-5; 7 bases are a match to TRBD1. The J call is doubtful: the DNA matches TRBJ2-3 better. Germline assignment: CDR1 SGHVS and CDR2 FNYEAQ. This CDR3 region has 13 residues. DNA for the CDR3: TGTGCCAGCAGCTACCGACAGGGTCAGCCCCAGTATTTT. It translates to CASSYRQGQPQYF.

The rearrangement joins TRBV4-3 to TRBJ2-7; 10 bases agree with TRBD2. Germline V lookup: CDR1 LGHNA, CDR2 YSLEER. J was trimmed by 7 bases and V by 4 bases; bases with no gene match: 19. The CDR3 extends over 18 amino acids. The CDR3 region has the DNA TGCGCCAGCAGCCCGCACCGGGACGCAAAGGGACTAGCGTCTGAGCAGTACTTC. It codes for CASSPHRDAKGLASEQYF.

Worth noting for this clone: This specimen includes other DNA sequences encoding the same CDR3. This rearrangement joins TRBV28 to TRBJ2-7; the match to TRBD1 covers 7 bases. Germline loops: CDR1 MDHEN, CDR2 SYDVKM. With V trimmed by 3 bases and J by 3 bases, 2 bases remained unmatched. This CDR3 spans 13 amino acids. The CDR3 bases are TGTGCCAGCAGTTTGGGACAGCTCTACGAGCAGTACTTC. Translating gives CASSLGQLYEQYF.

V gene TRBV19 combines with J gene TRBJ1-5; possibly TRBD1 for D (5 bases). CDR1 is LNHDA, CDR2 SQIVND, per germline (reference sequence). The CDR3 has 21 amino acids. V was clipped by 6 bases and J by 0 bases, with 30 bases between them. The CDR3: CASSGLGIRDGVPFSNQPQHF. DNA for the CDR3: TGTGCCAGTAGCGGTTTGGGGATTCGGGACGGAGTACCGTTTAGCAATCAGCCCCAGCATTTT.

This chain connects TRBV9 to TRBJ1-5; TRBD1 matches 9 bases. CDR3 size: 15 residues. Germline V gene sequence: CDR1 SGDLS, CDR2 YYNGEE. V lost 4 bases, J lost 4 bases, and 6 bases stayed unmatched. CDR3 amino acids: CASSRTGGGNQPQHF. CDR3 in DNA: TGTGCCAGCAGCCGAACAGGGGGCGGGAATCAGCCCCAGCATTTT.

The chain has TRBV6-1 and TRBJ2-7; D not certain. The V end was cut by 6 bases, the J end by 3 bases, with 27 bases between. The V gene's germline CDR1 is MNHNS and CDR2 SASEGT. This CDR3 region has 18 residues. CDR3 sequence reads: CASREIDSPSSKFYEQYF. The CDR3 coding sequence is TGTGCCAGCAGGGAAATTGACTCCCCCTCCTCTAAGTTCTACGAGCAGTACTTC.

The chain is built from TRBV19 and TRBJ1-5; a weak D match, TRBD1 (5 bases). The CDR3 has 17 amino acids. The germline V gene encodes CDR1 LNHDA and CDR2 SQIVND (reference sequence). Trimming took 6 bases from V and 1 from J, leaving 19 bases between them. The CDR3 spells CASRSGRGGWSNQPQHF. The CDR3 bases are TGTGCCAGTAGGTCAGGTCGGGGCGGGTGGAGCAATCAGCCCCAGCATTTT. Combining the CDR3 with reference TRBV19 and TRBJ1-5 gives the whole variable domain DGGITQSPKYLFRKEGQNVTLSCEQNLNHDAMYWYRQDPGQGLRLIYYSQIVNDFQKGDIAEGYSVSREKKESFPLTVTSAQKNPTAFYLCASRSGRGGWSNQPQHFGDGTRLSIL.